Described below is a single TCR beta chain sequence and its context. Germline CDR1 and CDR2: MNHEY and SVGEGT. This CDR3 spans 17 amino acids. V dropped 0 bases and J dropped 3; count of bases not matched to a gene: 8. This specimen belongs to a study of blood T cell repertoires in COVID-19. About the study: The United States, Italy and Spain provided the acute and convalescent COVID-19 samples. From T cells, B-cell-depleted T cells, or PBMCs came the material, which was cDNA or gDNA.

Per the original methods: Amplification with reference gene primers provided the estimates of nucleated cell counts. Repertoires were generated with immunoSEQ multiplex PCR, while TCRdb's copy carries only in-frame clones and drops some. V, J and clone size were drawn from that table, and D and trimming were deduced from the DNA. This table has 45,000 to 65,000 clones, approximately 89% appearing once. This TCR derives from a human donor in a cohort sampled during active COVID-19. Input material: peripheral blood. The V call is TRBV6-2 or TRBV6-3, the J call TRBJ2-1, with TRBD1 matching 7 bases. Here the CDR3 reads CASSYSRRQGDYNEQFF. The CDR3 DNA is TGTGCCAGCAGTTACTCGAGGCGTCAGGGGGACTACAATGAGCAGTTCTTC.